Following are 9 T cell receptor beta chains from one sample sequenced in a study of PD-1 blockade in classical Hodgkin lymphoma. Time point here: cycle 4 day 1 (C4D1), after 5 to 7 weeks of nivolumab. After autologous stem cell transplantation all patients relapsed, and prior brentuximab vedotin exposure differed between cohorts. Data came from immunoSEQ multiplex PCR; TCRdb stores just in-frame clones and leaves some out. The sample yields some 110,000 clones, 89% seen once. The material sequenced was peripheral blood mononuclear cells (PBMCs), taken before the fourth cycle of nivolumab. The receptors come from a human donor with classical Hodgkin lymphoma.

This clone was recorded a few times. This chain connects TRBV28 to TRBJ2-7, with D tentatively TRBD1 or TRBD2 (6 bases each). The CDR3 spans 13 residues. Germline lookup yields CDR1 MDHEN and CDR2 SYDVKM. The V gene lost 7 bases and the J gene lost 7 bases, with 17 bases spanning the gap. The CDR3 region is CASKKGVRGEQYF. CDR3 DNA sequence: TGTGCCAGCAAGAAGGGGGTTCGGGGGGAGCAGTACTTC.

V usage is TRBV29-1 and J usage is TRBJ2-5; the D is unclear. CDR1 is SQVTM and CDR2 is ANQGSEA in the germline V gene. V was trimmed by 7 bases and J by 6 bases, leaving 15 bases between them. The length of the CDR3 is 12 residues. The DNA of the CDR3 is TGCAGCGGGAATCTAGGATACAAGACCCAGTACTTC. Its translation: CSGNLGYKTQYF.

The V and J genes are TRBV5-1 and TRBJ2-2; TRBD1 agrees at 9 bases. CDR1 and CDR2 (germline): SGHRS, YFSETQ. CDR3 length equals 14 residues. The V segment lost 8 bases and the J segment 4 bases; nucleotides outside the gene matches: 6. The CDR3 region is CASRDRVGTGELFF. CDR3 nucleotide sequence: TGCGCCAGTAGGGACAGGGTCGGCACCGGGGAGCTGTTTTTT. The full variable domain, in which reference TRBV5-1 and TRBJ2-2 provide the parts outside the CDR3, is KAGVTQTPRYLIKTRGQQVTLSCSPISGHRSVSWYQQTPGQGLQFLFEYFSETQRNKGNFPGRFSGRQFSNSRSEMNVSTLELGDSALYLCASRDRVGTGELFFGEGSRLTVL.

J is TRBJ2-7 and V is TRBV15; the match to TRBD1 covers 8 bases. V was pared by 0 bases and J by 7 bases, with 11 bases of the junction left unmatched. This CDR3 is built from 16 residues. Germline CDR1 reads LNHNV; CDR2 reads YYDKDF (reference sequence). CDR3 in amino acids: CATSRDRTGISLEQYF. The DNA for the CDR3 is TGTGCCACCAGCAGAGATCGGACAGGGATAAGTTTGGAGCAGTACTTC.

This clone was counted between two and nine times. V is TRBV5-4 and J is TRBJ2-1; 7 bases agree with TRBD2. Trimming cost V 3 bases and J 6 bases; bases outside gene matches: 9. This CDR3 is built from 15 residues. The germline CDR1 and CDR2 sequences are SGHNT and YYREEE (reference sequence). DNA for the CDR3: TGTGCCAGCAGCTCTACTAGCGCCACCGTCAATGAGCAGTTCTTC. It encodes CASSSTSATVNEQFF.

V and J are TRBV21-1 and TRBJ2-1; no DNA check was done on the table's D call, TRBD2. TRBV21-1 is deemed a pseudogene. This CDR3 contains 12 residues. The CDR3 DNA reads TGTGCCAGCAGCAAGCGGAACAATGAGCAGTTCTTC. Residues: CASSKRNNEQFF.

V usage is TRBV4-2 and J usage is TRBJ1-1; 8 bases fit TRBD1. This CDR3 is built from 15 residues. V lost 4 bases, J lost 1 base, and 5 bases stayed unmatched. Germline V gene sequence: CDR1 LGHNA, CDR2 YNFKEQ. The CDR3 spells CASSPQGEKNTEAFF. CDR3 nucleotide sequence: TGTGCCAGCAGCCCACAGGGGGAAAAGAACACTGAAGCTTTCTTT.

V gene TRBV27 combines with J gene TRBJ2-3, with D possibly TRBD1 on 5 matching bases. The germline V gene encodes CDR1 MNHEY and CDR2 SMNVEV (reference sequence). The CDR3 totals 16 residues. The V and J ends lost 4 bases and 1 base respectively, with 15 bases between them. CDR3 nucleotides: TGTGCCAGCAGTTCCCTGGGGCCCACGGGCACAGATACGCAGTATTTT. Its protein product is CASSSLGPTGTDTQYF.

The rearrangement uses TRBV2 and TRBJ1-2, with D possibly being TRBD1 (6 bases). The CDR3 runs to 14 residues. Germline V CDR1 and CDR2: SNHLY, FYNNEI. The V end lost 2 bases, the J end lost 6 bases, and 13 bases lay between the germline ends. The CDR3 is CASSEWRGPDGYTF. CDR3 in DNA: TGTGCCAGCAGTGAATGGCGGGGGCCCGATGGCTACACCTTC.